The present T cell receptor beta chain was sequenced within a study of blood T cell repertoires in COVID-19. Background on the study: Sites in the United States, Italy and Spain provided acute and convalescent COVID-19 samples. T cells, B-cell-depleted T cells, or PBMCs supplied cDNA or gDNA.

TCRdb keeps only in-frame clones here, not all; method: immunoSEQ multiplex PCR. The sample shows 100,000 to 120,000 clones, 88% of them seen only once. This receptor was identified in a woman aged 45-65 years with acute or convalescent COVID-19. The sample taken for sequencing was peripheral blood.

CDR3 in DNA: TGTGCCAGCAGTGACCAGGCCTTCCATGGCTACACCTTC. It encodes CASSDQAFHGYTF. The V gene is TRBV2, the J gene TRBJ1-2; D remains unclear. This CDR3 is 13 amino acids long. CDR1 and CDR2 from the germline V gene are SNHLY and FYNNEI. With 3 bases removed from V and 6 bases from J, the gap between germline ends came to 11 bases.